The 10 T cell receptor beta chains below come from one sample, sequenced in a study of CD8+CD57+ T cells in acquired aplastic anemia. TCR beta VDJ and CDR3 were profiled, and genomic DNA was the template. Each CDR3 protein gets one entry after TCRdb re-called the reads with MiXCR. The sample includes a few hundred thousand distinct CDR3 sequences, 65% to 80% seen only once; the top ten take 4%. The specimen was sorted CD4+, CD8+, or CD8+CD57+ T cells (not recorded which) from PBMCs. These receptors all come from a human donor in good health, serving as a control.

As regards this clonotype: Germline and junction disagree at one end, which may indicate a read error. The CDR3 loop is CSVISDPGNTISF. The CDR3 DNA follows: TGCAGCGTTATTTCAGATCCTGGAAACACCATATCCTTT. The chain has TRBV29-1 and TRBJ1-3; no clear D. From germline, CDR1 is SQVTM and CDR2 ANQGSEA. This CDR3 has 13 residues.

The chain links TRBV7-7 to TRBJ2-7; TRBD1 matches 8 bases. Germline V gene sequence: CDR1 SSHAT, CDR2 FNYEAQ (reference sequence). J lost 0 bases, V lost 5 bases, and 6 bases had no gene match. The CDR3 sequence is 15 residues long. CDR3 region: CASSAGGQSSYEQYF. CDR3 sequence (DNA): TGTGCCAGCAGCGCAGGGGGCCAGAGCTCCTACGAGCAGTACTTC.

This clonotype was counted once. The chain uses TRBV12-3 or TRBV12-4 and TRBJ2-1; weak D call: TRBD1 (6 bases). This CDR3 has 15 amino acids. Deletions cut 6 bases from V and 6 bases from J, with 18 bases between. The CDR3 DNA reads TGTGCCAGCAGGCCAGATCAGGGGTTTTTCAATGAGCAGTTCTTC. Encoded protein: CASRPDQGFFNEQFF.

As for this clonotype: The junction departs from the called germline gene at one end, perhaps through a read error. The chain is built from TRBV9 and TRBJ1-5; 8 bases are a match to TRBD1. The CDR3 loop spans 14 amino acids. CDR1 is SGDLS, CDR2 YYNGEE, per germline. The CDR3 region is CASSTWTGLGGYNF. The DNA for the CDR3 is TGTGCCAGCAGCACATGGACAGGGCTAGGAGGCTACAATTTT.

The chain links TRBV9 to TRBJ1-6; D remains ambiguous. The CDR3 is 14 amino acids. V lost 0 bases and J lost 2, with 3 bases in between. Germline CDR1 reads SGDLS; CDR2 reads YYNGEE. CDR3 loop: CASSVEAYNSPLHF. CDR3 DNA sequence: TGTGCCAGCAGCGTAGAAGCCTATAATTCACCCCTCCACTTT.

This chain uses TRBV7-9 with TRBJ2-6; D tentatively fits TRBD1 or TRBD2 (6 bases each). Germline V gene sequence: CDR1 SEHNR, CDR2 FQNEAQ (reference sequence). This CDR3 comprises 15 residues. V was cut by 3 bases and J by 2 bases, with 8 bases left in between. In nucleotides, the CDR3 is TGTGCCAGCAGCTTCGGGGGCACTGGGGCCAACGTCCTGACTTTC. Translated: CASSFGGTGANVLTF.

Turning to this clonotype: Given the absence of the conserved phenylalanine or tryptophan at the CDR3 end, a read error is likely. It is unclear where the CDR3 begins or ends on the DNA, so no DNA is shown, and the CDR3 is as TCRdb lists it. The J gene is TRBJ2-3, the V gene TRBV7-2; TRBD1 was called by the table and not checked on the DNA. The CDR3 is 13 residues long, ends included. Germline lookup yields CDR1 SGHTA and CDR2 FQGNSA. The CDR3: CASSTKGALDGYT.

This rearrangement joins TRBV5-1 to TRBJ2-7; D perhaps matches TRBD1 (6 bases). This CDR3 comprises 15 residues. Looked up from germline, CDR1 is SGHRS and CDR2 is YFSETQ. The V end lost 4 bases, the J end lost 5 bases, and 19 bases lay between the germline ends. The CDR3 nucleotides are TGCGCCAGCAGCATAGACAGGCCATTGGTCGACGAGCAGTACTTC. It yields the protein CASSIDRPLVDEQYF.

Of note for this clonotype: The junction does not match germline at one end; this may be a read error. The chain combines TRBV5-1 with TRBJ1-2, with TRBD1 matching over 8 bases. The CDR3 is 15 amino acids. Germline loops: CDR1 SGHRS, CDR2 YFSETQ. As DNA, the CDR3 is TGCGCCACCAGCTTAGGTCGGGCAGGGGGCAATGGCTACACCTTC. Translating it yields CATSLGRAGGNGYTF.

This clonotype occurred many times. This chain connects TRBV6-2 or TRBV6-3 to TRBJ1-2; D remains unclear. This CDR3 has 15 amino acids. Trimming shortened V by 6 bases and J by 4 bases, and 18 bases separated the two germline ends. Germline loops: CDR1 MNHEY, CDR2 SVGEGT. This chain's CDR3 is CASSDLESAGYGYTF. The CDR3 DNA reads TGTGCCAGCAGCGACCTGGAGTCCGCAGGCTATGGCTACACCTTC.